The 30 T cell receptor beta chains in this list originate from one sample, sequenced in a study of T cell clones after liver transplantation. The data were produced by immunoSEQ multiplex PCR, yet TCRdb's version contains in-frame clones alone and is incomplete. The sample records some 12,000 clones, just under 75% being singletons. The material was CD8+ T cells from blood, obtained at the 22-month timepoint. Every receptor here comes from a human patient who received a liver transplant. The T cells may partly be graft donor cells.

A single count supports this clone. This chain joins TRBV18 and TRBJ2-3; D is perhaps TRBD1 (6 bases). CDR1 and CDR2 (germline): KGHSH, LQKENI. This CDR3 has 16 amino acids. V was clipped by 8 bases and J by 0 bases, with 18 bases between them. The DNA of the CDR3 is TGTGCCAGCCGGGACAAGGAAGCCGCTAGCACAGATACGCAGTATTTT. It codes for CASRDKEAASTDTQYF.

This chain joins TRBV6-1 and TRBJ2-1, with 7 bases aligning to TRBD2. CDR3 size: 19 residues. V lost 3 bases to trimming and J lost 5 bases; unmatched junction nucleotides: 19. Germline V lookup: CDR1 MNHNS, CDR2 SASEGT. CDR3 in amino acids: CASSEHGETSLLDDNEQFF. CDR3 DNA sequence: TGTGCCAGCAGTGAGCACGGCGAGACTAGCCTGCTTGACGACAATGAGCAGTTCTTC.

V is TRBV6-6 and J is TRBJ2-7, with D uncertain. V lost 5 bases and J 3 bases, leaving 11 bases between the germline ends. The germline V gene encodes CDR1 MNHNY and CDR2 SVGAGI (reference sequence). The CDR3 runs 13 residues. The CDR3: CASSPTGLYEQYF. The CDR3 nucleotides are TGTGCCAGCAGTCCGACGGGCCTCTACGAGCAGTACTTC.

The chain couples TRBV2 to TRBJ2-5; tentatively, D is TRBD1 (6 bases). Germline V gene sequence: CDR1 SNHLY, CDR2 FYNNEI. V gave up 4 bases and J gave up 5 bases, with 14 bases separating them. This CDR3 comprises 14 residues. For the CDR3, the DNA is TGTGCCAGCAGTGTCCAGGGGCAGTGGGAGACCCAGTACTTC. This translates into CASSVQGQWETQYF. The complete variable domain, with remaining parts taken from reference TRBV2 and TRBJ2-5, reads EPEVTQTPSHQVTQMGQEVILRCVPISNHLYFYWYRQILGQKVEFLVSFYNNEISEKSEIFDDQFSVERPDGSNFTLKIRSTKLEDSAMYFCASSVQGQWETQYFGPGTRLLVL.

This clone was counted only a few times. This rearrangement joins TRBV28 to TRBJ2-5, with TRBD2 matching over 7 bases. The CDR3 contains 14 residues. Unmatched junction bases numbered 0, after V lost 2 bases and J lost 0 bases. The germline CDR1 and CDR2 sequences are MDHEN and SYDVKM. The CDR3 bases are TGTGCCAGCAGTTTAACTAGCGACCAAGAGACCCAGTACTTC. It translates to CASSLTSDQETQYF.

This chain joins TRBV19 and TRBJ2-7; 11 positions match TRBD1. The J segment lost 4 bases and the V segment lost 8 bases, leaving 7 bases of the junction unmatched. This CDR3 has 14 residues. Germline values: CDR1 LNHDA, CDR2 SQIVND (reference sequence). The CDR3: CASSMGQGGYEQYF. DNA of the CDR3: TGTGCCAGTTCTATGGGACAGGGGGGTTACGAGCAGTACTTC.

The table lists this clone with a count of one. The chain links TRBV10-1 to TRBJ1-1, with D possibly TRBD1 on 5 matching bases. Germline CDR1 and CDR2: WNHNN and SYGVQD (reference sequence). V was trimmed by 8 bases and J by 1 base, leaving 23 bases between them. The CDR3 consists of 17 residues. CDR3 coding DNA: TGCGCCAGCCATTTTCTGGGGGGTTCCCCGCGGAACACTGAAGCTTTCTTT. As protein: CASHFLGGSPRNTEAFF.

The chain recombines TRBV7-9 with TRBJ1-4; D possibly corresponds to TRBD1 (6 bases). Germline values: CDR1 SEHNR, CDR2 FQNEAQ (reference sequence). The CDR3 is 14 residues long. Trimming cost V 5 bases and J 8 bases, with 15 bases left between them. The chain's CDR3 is CASSRRDTREKLFF. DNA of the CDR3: TGTGCCAGCAGCCGCCGGGACACAAGAGAAAAACTGTTTTTT.

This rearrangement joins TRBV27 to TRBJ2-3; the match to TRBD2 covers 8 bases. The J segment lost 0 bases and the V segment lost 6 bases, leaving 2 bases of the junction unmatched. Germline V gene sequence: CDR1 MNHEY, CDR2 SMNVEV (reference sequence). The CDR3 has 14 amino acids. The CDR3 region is CASSSSGSTDTQYF. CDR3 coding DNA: TGTGCCAGCAGCTCTAGCGGGAGCACAGATACGCAGTATTTT.

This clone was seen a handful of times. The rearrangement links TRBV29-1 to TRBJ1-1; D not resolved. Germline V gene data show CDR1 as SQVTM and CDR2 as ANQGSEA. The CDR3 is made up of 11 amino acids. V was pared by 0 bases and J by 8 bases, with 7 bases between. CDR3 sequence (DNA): TGCAGCGTTGAAGAAGGGTCGGAAGCTTTCTTT. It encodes CSVEEGSEAFF.

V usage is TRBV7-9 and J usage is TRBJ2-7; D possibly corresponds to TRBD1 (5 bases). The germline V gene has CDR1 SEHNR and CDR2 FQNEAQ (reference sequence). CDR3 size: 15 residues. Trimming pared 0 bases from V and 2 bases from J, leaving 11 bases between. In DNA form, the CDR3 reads TGTGCCAGCAGCTTAGCAGGGGATGGCACCTACGAGCAGTACTTC. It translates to CASSLAGDGTYEQYF.

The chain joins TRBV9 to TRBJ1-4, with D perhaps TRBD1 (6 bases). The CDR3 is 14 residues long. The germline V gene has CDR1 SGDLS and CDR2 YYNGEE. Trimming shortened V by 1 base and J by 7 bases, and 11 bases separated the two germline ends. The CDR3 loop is CASSVTGSSEKLFF. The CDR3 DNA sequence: TGTGCCAGCAGCGTAACAGGGAGTAGTGAAAAACTGTTTTTT.

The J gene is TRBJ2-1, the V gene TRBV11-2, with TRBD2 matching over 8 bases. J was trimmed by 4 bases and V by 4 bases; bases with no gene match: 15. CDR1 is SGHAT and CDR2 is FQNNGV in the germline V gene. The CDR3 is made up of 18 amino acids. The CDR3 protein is CASSSHMRGSGTYNEQFF. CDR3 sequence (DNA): TGTGCCAGCAGCTCCCACATGAGGGGTAGCGGGACTTACAATGAGCAGTTCTTC.

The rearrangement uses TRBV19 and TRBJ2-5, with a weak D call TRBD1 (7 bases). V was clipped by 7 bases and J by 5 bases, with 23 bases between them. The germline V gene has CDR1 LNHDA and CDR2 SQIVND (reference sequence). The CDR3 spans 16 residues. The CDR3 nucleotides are TGTGCCAGTACCTTGACAGGGAGGAGCCCTAGGGAGACCCAGTACTTC. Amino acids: CASTLTGRSPRETQYF.

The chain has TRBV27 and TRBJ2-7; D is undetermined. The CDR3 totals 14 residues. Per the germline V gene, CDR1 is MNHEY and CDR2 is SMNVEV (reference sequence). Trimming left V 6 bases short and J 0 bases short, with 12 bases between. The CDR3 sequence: CASSPRGTSYEQYF. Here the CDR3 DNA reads TGTGCCAGCAGCCCCCGTGGCACCTCCTACGAGCAGTACTTC.

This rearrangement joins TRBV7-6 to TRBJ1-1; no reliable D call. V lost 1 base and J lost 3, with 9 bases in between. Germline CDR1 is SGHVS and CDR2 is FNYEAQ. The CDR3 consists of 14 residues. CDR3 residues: CASSLEYGDTEAFF. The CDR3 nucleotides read TGTGCCAGCAGCTTAGAGTATGGGGACACTGAAGCTTTCTTT.

The CDR3 DNA sequence: TGTGCCAGCAGTAGCGTTTCGGCCCCCCTGAACACTGAAGCTTTCTTT. It yields the protein CASSSVSAPLNTEAFF. J is TRBJ1-1 and V is TRBV2; D gene uncertain. V was pared by 5 bases and J by 0 bases, with 16 bases between. This CDR3 spans 16 amino acids. Germline V gives CDR1 SNHLY, CDR2 FYNNEI.

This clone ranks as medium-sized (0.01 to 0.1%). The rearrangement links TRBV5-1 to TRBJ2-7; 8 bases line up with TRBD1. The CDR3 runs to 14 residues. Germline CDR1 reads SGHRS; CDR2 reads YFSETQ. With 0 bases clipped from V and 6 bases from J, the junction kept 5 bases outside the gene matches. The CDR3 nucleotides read TGCGCCAGCAGCTTGGAGACAGGGGCAGGCGAGCAGTACTTC. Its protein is CASSLETGAGEQYF.

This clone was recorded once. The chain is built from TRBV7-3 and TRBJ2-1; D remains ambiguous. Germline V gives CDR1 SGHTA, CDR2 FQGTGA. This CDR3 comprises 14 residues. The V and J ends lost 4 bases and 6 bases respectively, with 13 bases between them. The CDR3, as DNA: TGTGCCAGCAGCTCAGCGCTGGGCGGCAATGAGCAGTTCTTC. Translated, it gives CASSSALGGNEQFF.

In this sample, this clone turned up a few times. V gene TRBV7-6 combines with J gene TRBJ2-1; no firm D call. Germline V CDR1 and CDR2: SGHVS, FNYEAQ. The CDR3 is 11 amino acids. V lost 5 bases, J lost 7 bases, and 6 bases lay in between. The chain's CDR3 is CASSLTNEQFF. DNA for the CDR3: TGTGCCAGCAGCCTTACAAATGAGCAGTTCTTC.

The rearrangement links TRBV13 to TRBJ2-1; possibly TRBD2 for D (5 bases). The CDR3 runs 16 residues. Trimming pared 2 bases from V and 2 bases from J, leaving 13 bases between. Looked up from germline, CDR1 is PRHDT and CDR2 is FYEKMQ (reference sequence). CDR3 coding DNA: TGTGCCAGCAGCTTACCCACAGCGGCCACCTACAATGAGCAGTTCTTC. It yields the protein CASSLPTAATYNEQFF.

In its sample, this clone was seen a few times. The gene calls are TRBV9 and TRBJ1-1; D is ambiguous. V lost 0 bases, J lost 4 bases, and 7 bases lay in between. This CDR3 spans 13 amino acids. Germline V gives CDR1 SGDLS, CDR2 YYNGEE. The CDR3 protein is CASSVGTGTEAFF. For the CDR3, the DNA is TGTGCCAGCAGCGTAGGGACGGGCACTGAAGCTTTCTTT.

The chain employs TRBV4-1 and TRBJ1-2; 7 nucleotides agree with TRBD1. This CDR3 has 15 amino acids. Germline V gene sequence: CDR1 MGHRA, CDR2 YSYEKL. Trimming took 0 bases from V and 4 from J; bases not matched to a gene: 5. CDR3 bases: TGCGCCAGCAGCCAAGAAAGGGCAGGGGGCTATGGCTACACCTTC. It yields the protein CASSQERAGGYGYTF.

The CDR3 here is CASSLVLAGDNEQFF. The CDR3 DNA sequence: TGTGCCAGCAGCTTAGTACTAGCGGGGGACAATGAGCAGTTCTTC. V and J are TRBV11-2 and TRBJ2-1; TRBD2 matches at 11 bases. This CDR3 has 15 residues. Germline V gene lookup returns CDR1 SGHAT and CDR2 FQNNGV. V lost 1 base to trimming and J lost 5 bases; unmatched junction nucleotides: 1.

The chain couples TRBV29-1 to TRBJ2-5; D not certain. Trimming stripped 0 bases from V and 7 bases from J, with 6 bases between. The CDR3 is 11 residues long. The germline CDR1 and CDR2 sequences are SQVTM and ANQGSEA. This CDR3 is CSVEEWGTQYF. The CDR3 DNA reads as TGCAGCGTTGAAGAATGGGGGACCCAGTACTTC.

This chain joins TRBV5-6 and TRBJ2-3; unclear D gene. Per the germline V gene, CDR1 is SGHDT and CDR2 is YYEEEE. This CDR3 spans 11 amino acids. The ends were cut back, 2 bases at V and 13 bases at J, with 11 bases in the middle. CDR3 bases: TGTGCCAGCAGCTTTCTAACGTCAAAGTATTTT. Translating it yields CASSFLTSKYF.

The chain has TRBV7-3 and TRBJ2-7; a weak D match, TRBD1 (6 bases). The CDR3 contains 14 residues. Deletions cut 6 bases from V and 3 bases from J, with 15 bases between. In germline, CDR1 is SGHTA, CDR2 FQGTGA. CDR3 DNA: TGTGCCAGCAGTGAACCGGGACACTTCTACGAGCAGTACTTC. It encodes CASSEPGHFYEQYF.

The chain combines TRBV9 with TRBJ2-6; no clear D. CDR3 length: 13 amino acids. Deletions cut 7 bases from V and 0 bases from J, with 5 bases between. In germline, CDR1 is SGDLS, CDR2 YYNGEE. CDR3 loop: CASGDSGANVLTF. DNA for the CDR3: TGTGCCAGCGGGGACTCTGGGGCCAACGTCCTGACTTTC.

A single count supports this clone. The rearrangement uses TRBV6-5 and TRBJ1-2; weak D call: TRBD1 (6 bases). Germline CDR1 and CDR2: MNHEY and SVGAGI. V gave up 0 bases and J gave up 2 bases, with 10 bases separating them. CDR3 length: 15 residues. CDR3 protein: CASSYSGAGNYGYTF. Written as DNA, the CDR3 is TGTGCCAGCAGTTACTCGGGGGCAGGGAACTATGGCTACACCTTC.

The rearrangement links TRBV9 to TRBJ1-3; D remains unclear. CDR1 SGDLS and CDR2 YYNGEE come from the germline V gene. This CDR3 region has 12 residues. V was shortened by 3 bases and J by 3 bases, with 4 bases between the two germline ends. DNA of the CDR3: TGTGCCAGCAGCGGCAGTGGAAACACCATATATTTT. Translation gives CASSGSGNTIYF.